The rows below give T cell receptor beta chains drawn from one sample of a study of OX40 agonist ivuxolimab in advanced cancers. Only in-frame clones appear in the TCRdb table, and some are missing; sequencing was by immunoSEQ multiplex PCR. The sample holds 15,000 to 20,000 clones, about 60% seen once. This specimen was CD4+ or CD8+ T cells sorted from blood, taken in a trial of the OX40 agonist ivuxolimab. The receptor source for this set is an adult with an advanced solid tumor such as melanoma, head and neck, liver or kidney cancer. CDR3s include the opening cysteine and the closing phenylalanine or tryptophan. A D gene is named only where the DNA matches it firmly. Some rows mark clone size as missing; the rest say once, few, many or name a class of expanded clone.

J gene: TRBJ1-2
clone size: -
D gene: -
V gene: TRBV7-8
CDR3 DNA: TGTGCCAGCAGCTTAGCGCCCCTTACTCCATCTGAAGGCTACACCTTC
CDR3 protein: CASSLAPLTPSEGYTF

J gene: TRBJ2-7
clone size: -
D gene: -
V gene: TRBV5-5
CDR3 DNA: TGTGCCAGCAGATCCCCGACAGGAACCTACGAGCAGTACTTC
CDR3 protein: CASRSPTGTYEQYF

J gene: TRBJ1-2
clone size: -
D gene: TRBD1
V gene: TRBV5-1
CDR3 DNA: TGCGCCACCATGGGACAGGGGGACTATGGCTACACCTTC
CDR3 protein: CATMGQGDYGYTF

J gene: TRBJ1-1
clone size: -
D gene: -
V gene: TRBV14
CDR3 DNA: TGTGCCAGCAGTCACCAGGGGCTAGGCACTGAAGCTTTCTTT
CDR3 protein: CASSHQGLGTEAFF

J gene: TRBJ2-2
clone size: medium-sized
D gene: -
V gene: TRBV13
CDR3 DNA: TGTGCCAGTGTGGACGGAGCGAACACCGGGGAGCTGTTTTTT
CDR3 protein: CASVDGANTGELFF

J gene: TRBJ2-7
clone size: -
D gene: -
V gene: TRBV9
CDR3 DNA: TGTGCCAGCAGCGTGGGGGGGCGATCCTACGAGCAGTACTTC
CDR3 protein: CASSVGGRSYEQYF

J gene: TRBJ1-2
clone size: -
D gene: -
V gene: TRBV5-5
CDR3 DNA: TGTGCCAGCAGCTTGGCCTCAGGGAGCTGGCGCTACACCTTC
CDR3 protein: CASSLASGSWRYTF

J gene: TRBJ2-5
clone size: -
D gene: -
V gene: TRBV30
CDR3 DNA: TGTGCCTGGAGTGTACAGCGGCAGACCCAGTACTTC
CDR3 protein: CAWSVQRQTQYF

J gene: TRBJ2-3
clone size: -
D gene: -
V gene: TRBV5-1
CDR3 DNA: TGCGCCAGCAGCTTAAGTCAGGGGCGCACAGATACGCAGTATTTT
CDR3 protein: CASSLSQGRTDTQYF

J gene: TRBJ1-2
clone size: medium-sized
D gene: TRBD1
V gene: TRBV9
CDR3 DNA: TGTGCCAGCAGCGACGGACAGGGGGCACTGGATGGCTACACCTTC
CDR3 protein: CASSDGQGALDGYTF

J gene: TRBJ2-7
clone size: -
D gene: -
V gene: TRBV6-4
CDR3 DNA: TGTGCCAGCCTCGCACCGGTACAGATTACCTACGAGCAGTACTTC
CDR3 protein: CASLAPVQITYEQYF

J gene: TRBJ2-1
clone size: -
D gene: TRBD2
V gene: TRBV4-3
CDR3 DNA: TGCGCCAGCAGCCCGGGACTAGCGGGGCGCTACAATGAGCAGTTCTTC
CDR3 protein: CASSPGLAGRYNEQFF

J gene: TRBJ2-1
clone size: -
D gene: TRBD2
V gene: TRBV7-2
CDR3 DNA: TGTGCCAGCAGCTTCCCTCTAGCGGGGGGGCCGGATGAGCAGTTCTTC
CDR3 protein: CASSFPLAGGPDEQFF

J gene: TRBJ2-7
clone size: few
D gene: -
V gene: TRBV2
CDR3 DNA: TGTGCCAGCAGTGATTTGTCTGACGAGCAGTACTTC
CDR3 protein: CASSDLSDEQYF

J gene: TRBJ1-2
clone size: -
D gene: -
V gene: TRBV16
CDR3 DNA: TGTGCCAGCAGCCAATCGGGCCAAAGTAACTATGGCTACACCTTC
CDR3 protein: CASSQSGQSNYGYTF

J gene: TRBJ2-7
clone size: -
D gene: -
V gene: TRBV5-5
CDR3 DNA: TGTGCCAGCAGCTTGAGAAGGGACTCTCCCGAGCAGTACTTC
CDR3 protein: CASSLRRDSPEQYF

J gene: TRBJ2-1
clone size: -
D gene: -
V gene: TRBV11-2
CDR3 DNA: TGTGCCAGCGGATGGGGGGCCTACAATGAGCAGTTCTTC
CDR3 protein: CASGWGAYNEQFF

J gene: TRBJ1-2
clone size: -
D gene: -
V gene: TRBV5-5
CDR3 DNA: TGTGCCAGCAGCTACGACAGTCGGATGCGCGGCTACACCTTC
CDR3 protein: CASSYDSRMRGYTF

J gene: TRBJ2-6
clone size: -
D gene: -
V gene: TRBV6-5
CDR3 DNA: TGTGCCAGCAGTTACTCATTTCACTCTGGGGCCAACGTCCTGACTTTC
CDR3 protein: CASSYSFHSGANVLTF

J gene: TRBJ2-5
clone size: -
D gene: -
V gene: TRBV7-9
CDR3 DNA: TGTGCCAGCAGGGGGCGCAGGGAGGCCCCTAATTCGGAGACCCAGTACTTC
CDR3 protein: CASRGRREAPNSETQYF

J gene: TRBJ2-7
clone size: -
D gene: TRBD1
V gene: TRBV27
CDR3 DNA: TGTGCCAGCAGTTTTTACAGGGGCCACGAGCAGTACTTC
CDR3 protein: CASSFYRGHEQYF

J gene: TRBJ1-2
clone size: few
D gene: -
V gene: TRBV19
CDR3 DNA: TGTGCCAGTTGCCCCCCTGGGCAGGCAAACTATGGCTACACCTTC
CDR3 protein: CASCPPGQANYGYTF

J gene: TRBJ2-3
clone size: -
D gene: TRBD2
V gene: TRBV7-4
CDR3 DNA: TGTGCCAGCAGCCCCCCTAGCGGGGCCGCAGATACGCAGTATTTT
CDR3 protein: CASSPPSGAADTQYF

J gene: TRBJ2-7
clone size: -
D gene: -
V gene: TRBV7-8
CDR3 DNA: TGTGCCAGCAGCCCTTGGGGGATCCTTCCCTACGAGCAGTACTTC
CDR3 protein: CASSPWGILPYEQYF

J gene: TRBJ1-1
clone size: -
D gene: -
V gene: TRBV7-9
CDR3 DNA: TGTGCCAGCAGCTTAGGCCCAACAGGGACCTACACTGAAGCTTTCTTT
CDR3 protein: CASSLGPTGTYTEAFF

J gene: TRBJ2-7
clone size: once
D gene: -
V gene: TRBV11-3
CDR3 DNA: TGTGCCAGCAGCTTAGGGAACCGAGGGCGGCAGTACTTC
CDR3 protein: CASSLGNRGRQYF

J gene: TRBJ1-5
clone size: -
D gene: -
V gene: TRBV18
CDR3 DNA: TGTGCCAGCTCACAACTGGGACATCTTAGCAATCAGCCCCAGCATTTT
CDR3 protein: CASSQLGHLSNQPQHF

J gene: TRBJ2-2
clone size: -
D gene: TRBD2
V gene: TRBV10-2
CDR3 DNA: TGCGCCAGCATCTTAAGCGGGGCCGGCACCGGGGAGCTGTTTTTT
CDR3 protein: CASILSGAGTGELFF

J gene: TRBJ2-2
clone size: -
D gene: -
V gene: TRBV12-2
CDR3 DNA: TGTGCAAGTCGCTTCCCCAGACAGTTCACCGGGGAGCTGTTTTTT
CDR3 protein: CASRFPRQFTGELFF

J gene: TRBJ2-2
clone size: -
D gene: TRBD2
V gene: TRBV6-1
CDR3 DNA: TGTGCCAGCAGTGAAAAACTAGCGGGGGGGAGGCGGGAGCTGTTTTTT
CDR3 protein: CASSEKLAGGRRELFF

J gene: TRBJ2-7
clone size: -
D gene: TRBD1
V gene: TRBV11-2
CDR3 DNA: TGTGCCAGCAGCTTAGACCACAGGGGGTTGTACGAGCAGTACTTC
CDR3 protein: CASSLDHRGLYEQYF